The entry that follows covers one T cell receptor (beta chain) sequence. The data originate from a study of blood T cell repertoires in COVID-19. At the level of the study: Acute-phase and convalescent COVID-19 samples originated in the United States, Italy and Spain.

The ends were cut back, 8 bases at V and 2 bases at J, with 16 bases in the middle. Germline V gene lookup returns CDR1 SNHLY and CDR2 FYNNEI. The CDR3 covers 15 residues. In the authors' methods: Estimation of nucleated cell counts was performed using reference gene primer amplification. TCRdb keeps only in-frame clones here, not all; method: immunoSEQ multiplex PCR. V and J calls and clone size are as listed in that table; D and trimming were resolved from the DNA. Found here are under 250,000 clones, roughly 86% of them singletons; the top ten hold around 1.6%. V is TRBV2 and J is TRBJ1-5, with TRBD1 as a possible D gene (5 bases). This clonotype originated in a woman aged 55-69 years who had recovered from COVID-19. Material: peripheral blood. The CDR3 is CASGGGRAGNQPQHF. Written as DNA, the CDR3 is TGTGCCAGCGGCGGGGGGAGGGCTGGCAATCAGCCCCAGCATTTT.